There are a few counts of the clone carrying this T cell receptor (beta chain). Its cognate antigen is unknown. V was pared by 4 bases and J by 0 bases, with 8 bases between. Germline V gene data show CDR1 as SEHNR and CDR2 as FQNEAQ (reference sequence). The CDR3 consists of 14 residues. The data derive from a study of blood T cells in healthy people across ages. Study-level background: Every two T cells gave about one barcoded beta molecule via template switching.

Broader study findings: Measured against age, TCR beta diversity per million T cells decreased in a roughly linear manner.

Together with a sample-barcoded 5' primer, a J-beta primer mix was included in a second PCR lasting roughly 6 to 12 cycles. At least 2.5 million CDR3-containing paired-end reads were obtained per sample. Using its own MiXCR run on the 5' RACE reads, TCRdb lists one record per CDR3 protein. Of fewer than 950,000 distinct CDR3 sequences listed, approximately 35% are singletons. The rearrangement uses TRBV7-9 and TRBJ2-3, with a possible D match to TRBD2 (5 bases). The sample consisted of blood. The TCR sequence derives from a man younger than 30 in good health. CDR3 sequence (DNA): TGTGCCAGCAGCTCGTGGACTAGCACAGATACGCAGTATTTT. It translates to CASSSWTSTDTQYF.